One and the same sample provided the 6 T cell receptor beta chains below, sequenced in a study of T-cell reconstitution after alpha-beta-depleted transplantation in children. A TCRbeta library incorporating unique molecular identifiers was prepared. TCRdb called the PCR reads again in MiXCR, with one record for every CDR3 protein. The table lists under 300,000 distinct CDR3 sequences, 9.7% of them singletons. Specimen: PBMCs from the stem cell graft donor, collected from the stem cell graft. These receptors all come from a human donor who donated a stem cell graft to a child with SCID.

This clonotype came up many times. This chain uses TRBV3-1 with TRBJ2-3; TRBD2 matches 7 bases. CDR1 LGHDT and CDR2 YNNKEL come from the germline V gene (reference sequence). Unmatched junction bases numbered 3, after V lost 0 bases and J lost 3 bases. The length of the CDR3 is 15 residues. CDR3 coding DNA: TGTGCCAGCAGCCAAGACGGGGGGATGACAGATACGCAGTATTTT. Its protein is CASSQDGGMTDTQYF.

Many counts were recorded for this clonotype. The chain uses TRBV18 and TRBJ1-5, with D uncertain. CDR1 and CDR2 (germline): KGHSH, LQKENI. V was pared by 3 bases and J by 4 bases, with 13 bases between. CDR3 length: 15 residues. CDR3 coding DNA: TGTGCCAGCTCACCTTCAGCAGGAAGGAATCAGCCCCAGCATTTT. It specifies CASSPSAGRNQPQHF.

Many counts were recorded for this clonotype. The chain joins TRBV28 to TRBJ2-7; a possible D gene is TRBD1 (7 bases). The V gene's germline CDR1 is MDHEN and CDR2 SYDVKM. CDR3 length: 15 residues. The V and J ends lost 7 bases and 2 bases respectively, with 18 bases between them. In nucleotides, the CDR3 is TGTGCCAGCACCACCCCCGGCAGGGGGGCCTACGAGCAGTACTTC. Translating it yields CASTTPGRGAYEQYF.

This clonotype showed up many times. The chain uses TRBV5-1 and TRBJ1-4, with D unresolved. This CDR3 is 16 amino acids long. V was clipped by 0 bases and J by 5 bases, with 14 bases between them. Germline V CDR1 and CDR2: SGHRS, YFSETQ. The CDR3 region is CASSLGSYEPNEKLFF. CDR3 in DNA: TGCGCCAGCAGCTTGGGGAGTTACGAGCCAAATGAAAAACTGTTTTTT.

This sequence joins TRBV20-1 and TRBJ1-2; possibly TRBD1 for D (6 bases). The CDR3 length is 15 residues. Germline loops: CDR1 DFQATT, CDR2 SNEGSKA (reference sequence). V lost 3 bases, J lost 4 bases, and 18 bases lay in between. The CDR3 nucleotides read TGCAGTGCTAGGAATTCGGCAGGGGCATTCTATGGCTACACCTTC. Translation gives CSARNSAGAFYGYTF.

This clonotype has ten or more counts. V usage is TRBV29-1 and J usage is TRBJ1-2; D is uncertain. This CDR3 spans 16 amino acids. Germline values: CDR1 SQVTM, CDR2 ANQGSEA. Trimming left V 0 bases short and J 0 bases short, with 14 bases between. The CDR3 is CSVEEYPSGSNYGYTF. For the CDR3, the DNA is TGCAGCGTTGAAGAGTACCCCTCTGGGTCTAACTATGGCTACACCTTC. Full variable domain (outside the CDR3, taken from reference TRBV29-1 and TRBJ1-2): SAVISQKPSRDICQRGTSLTIQCQVDSQVTMMFWYRQQPGQSLTLIATANQGSEATYESGFVIDKFPISRPNLTFSTLTVSNMSPEDSSIYLCSVEEYPSGSNYGYTFGSGTRLTVV.